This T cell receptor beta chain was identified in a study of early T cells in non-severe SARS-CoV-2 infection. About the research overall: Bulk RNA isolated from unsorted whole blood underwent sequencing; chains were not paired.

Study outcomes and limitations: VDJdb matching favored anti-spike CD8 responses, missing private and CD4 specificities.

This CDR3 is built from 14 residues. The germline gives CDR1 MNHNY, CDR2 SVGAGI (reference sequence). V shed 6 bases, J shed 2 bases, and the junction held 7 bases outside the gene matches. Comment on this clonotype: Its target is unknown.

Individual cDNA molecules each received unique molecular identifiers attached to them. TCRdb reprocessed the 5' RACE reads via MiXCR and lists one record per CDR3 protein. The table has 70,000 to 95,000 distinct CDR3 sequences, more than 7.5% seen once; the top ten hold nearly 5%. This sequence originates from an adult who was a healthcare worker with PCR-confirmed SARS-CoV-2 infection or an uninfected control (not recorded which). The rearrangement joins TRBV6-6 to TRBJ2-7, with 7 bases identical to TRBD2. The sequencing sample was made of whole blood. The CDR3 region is CASRTSGTAYEQYF. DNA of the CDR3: TGTGCCAGCAGGACGAGCGGGACTGCCTACGAGCAGTACTTC.